A single T cell receptor (beta chain) is shown here with its context. What it binds is unknown. The sample comes from a study of T cell repertoires in cytomegalovirus infection. About the research overall: The public TCR beta signatures pointed to both CMV infection and matching HLA type.

TCRdb re-derived calls from the reads in MiXCR, one entry per CDR3 protein. Of 90,000 to 120,000 distinct CDR3 sequences in the sample, roughly 39% were seen once. Study results and limitations: The study found HLA-C-restricted CMV-specific TCR beta clonotypes dominating the ex vivo response. Adding up the frequency of public TCR beta families identified people who carried CMV plus the relevant HLA.

There are 13 residues in the CDR3. With V trimmed by 4 bases and J by 5 bases, 1 base remained unmatched. Germline CDR1 SGHTA, CDR2 FQGTGA. This TCR was sampled from a human donor in good health (CMV status not recorded). Some clones in this sample may be carry-over from other donors' samples. The chain links TRBV7-3 to TRBJ2-3, with 9 bases matching TRBD1. The material was CD8+ T cells from cultured PBMCs, obtained from culture after CMV antigen stimulation. This CDR3 reads CASSWTGVDTQYF. In DNA form, the CDR3 reads TGTGCCAGCAGCTGGACAGGGGTAGATACGCAGTATTTT. The full variable domain, in which reference TRBV7-3 and TRBJ2-3 provide the parts outside the CDR3, is GAGVSQTPSNKVTEKGKYVELRCDPISGHTALYWYRQSLGQGPEFLIYFQGTGAADDSGLPNDRFFAVRPEGSVSTLKIQRTERGDSAVYLCASSWTGVDTQYFGPGTRLTVL.